Following are 3 T cell receptor beta chains from one sample sequenced in a study of T cell changes during pregnancy in multiple sclerosis. Generated by immunoSEQ multiplex PCR, the TCRdb table keeps only in-frame clones and is missing some. The sample gives fewer than 90,000 clones, around 94% of which show up once; around 0.84% is in the top ten. The starting material was peripheral blood, obtained in the third trimester of pregnancy. The source is a female donor with multiple sclerosis, enrolled in a pregnancy study.

The chain combines TRBV5-4 with TRBJ1-2; TRBD1 matches at 7 bases. The J segment lost 4 bases and the V segment lost 0 bases, leaving 6 bases of the junction unmatched. The CDR3 spans 15 residues. Germline CDR1 SGHNT, CDR2 YYREEE (reference sequence). CDR3 protein: CASSLGGGPTYGYTF. The CDR3 DNA follows: TGTGCCAGCAGCTTGGGAGGGGGCCCTACCTATGGCTACACCTTC.

This chain uses TRBV10-3 with TRBJ2-1; 14 bases match TRBD2. Germline CDR1 reads ENHRY; CDR2 reads SYGVKD. The length of the CDR3 is 18 residues. V trimming: 8 bases; J trimming: 1 base; junction bases outside the gene matches: 10. CDR3 bases: TGTGCCATCGGCCCGAAGGGGACTAGCGGGAGATCCTACAATGAGCAGTTCTTC. Translation: CAIGPKGTSGRSYNEQFF.

This sequence joins TRBV11-2 and TRBJ1-1; D uncertain. In germline, CDR1 is SGHAT, CDR2 FQNNGV. The CDR3 runs 13 residues. V was clipped by 1 base and J by 1 base, with 4 bases between them. CDR3 coding DNA: TGTGCCAGCAGCTTAGCCCGGAACACTGAAGCTTTCTTT. This codes for CASSLARNTEAFF.